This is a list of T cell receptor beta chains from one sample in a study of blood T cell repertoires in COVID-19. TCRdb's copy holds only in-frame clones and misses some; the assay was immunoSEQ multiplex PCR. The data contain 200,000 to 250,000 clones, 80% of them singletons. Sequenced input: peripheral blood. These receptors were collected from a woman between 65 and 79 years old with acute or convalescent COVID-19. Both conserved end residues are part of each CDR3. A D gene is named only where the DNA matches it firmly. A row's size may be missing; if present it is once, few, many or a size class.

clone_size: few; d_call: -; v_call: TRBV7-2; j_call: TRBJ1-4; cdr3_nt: TGTGCCAGCAGCGACTCAACTAATGAAAAACTGTTTTTT; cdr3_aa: CASSDSTNEKLFF
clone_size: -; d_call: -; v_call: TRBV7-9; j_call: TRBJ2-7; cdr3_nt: TGTGCCAGCAGCTTCAGCTACGAGCAGTACTTC; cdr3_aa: CASSFSYEQYF
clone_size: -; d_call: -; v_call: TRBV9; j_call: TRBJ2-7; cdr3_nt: TGTGCCAGCAGCCCCAGCACACTAACCTACGAGCAGTACTTC; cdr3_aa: CASSPSTLTYEQYF
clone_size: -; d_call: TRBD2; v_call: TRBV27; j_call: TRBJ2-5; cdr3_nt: TGTGCCAGCAGTTCGCGGGGGGACCAAGAGACCCAGTACTTC; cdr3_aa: CASSSRGDQETQYF
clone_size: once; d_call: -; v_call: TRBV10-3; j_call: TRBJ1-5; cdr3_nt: TGTGCCACAGGACGGGAGGATGGACAGCCCCAGCATTTT; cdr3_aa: CATGREDGQPQHF
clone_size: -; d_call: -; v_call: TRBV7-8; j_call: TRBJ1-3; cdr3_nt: TGTGCCAGCAGCCCCTACCCCGGCGCGAGGGGAAACACCATATATTTT; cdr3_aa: CASSPYPGARGNTIYF
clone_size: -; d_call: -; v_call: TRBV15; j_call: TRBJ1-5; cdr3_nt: TGTGCCACCAGCAGATCCGCCACGAGGCCTTTTCAGCCCCAGCATTTT; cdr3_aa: CATSRSATRPFQPQHF
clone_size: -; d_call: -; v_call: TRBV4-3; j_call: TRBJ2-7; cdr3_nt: TGCGCCAGCAGCCAAGGCTGGCGGTCCTCCTACGAGCAGTACTTC; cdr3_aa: CASSQGWRSSYEQYF
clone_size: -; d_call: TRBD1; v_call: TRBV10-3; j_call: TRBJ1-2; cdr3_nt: TGTGCCATCACCCAGGGAACAGGGGGATCTCGAAACTACTATGGCTACACCTTC; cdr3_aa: CAITQGTGGSRNYYGYTF
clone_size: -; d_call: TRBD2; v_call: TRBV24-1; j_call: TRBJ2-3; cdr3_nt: TGTGCCACCAGTCGCCGCGGGGGGAGTAGCACAGATACGCAGTATTTT; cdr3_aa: CATSRRGGSSTDTQYF
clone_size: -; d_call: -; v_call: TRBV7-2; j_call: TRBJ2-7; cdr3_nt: TGTGCCAGCAGCCCAAAAAGGACATCCTACGAGCAGTACTTC; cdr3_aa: CASSPKRTSYEQYF
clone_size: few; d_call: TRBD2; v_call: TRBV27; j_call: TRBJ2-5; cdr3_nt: TGTGCCAGCAGTTTTGCGGGGGGTAGGGAGACCCAGTACTTC; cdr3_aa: CASSFAGGRETQYF
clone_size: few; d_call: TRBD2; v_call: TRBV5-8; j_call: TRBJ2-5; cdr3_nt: TGTGCCAGCAGCTTGTCTGGACTAGCGGGGGACTGGGGGGCCCAGTACTTC; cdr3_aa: CASSLSGLAGDWGAQYF
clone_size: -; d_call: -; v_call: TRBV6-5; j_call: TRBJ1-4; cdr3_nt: TGTGCCAGCAGTTACCAGACAGCTAACAATGAAAAACTGTTTTTT; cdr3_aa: CASSYQTANNEKLFF
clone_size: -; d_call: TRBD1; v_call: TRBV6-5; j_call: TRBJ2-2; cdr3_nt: TGTGCCAGCAGGACGACAGGGACGAACACCGGGGAGCTGTTTTTT; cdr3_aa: CASRTTGTNTGELFF
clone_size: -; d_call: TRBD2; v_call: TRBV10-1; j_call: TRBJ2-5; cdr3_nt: TGCGCCAGCAGTGATGGGACTAGCGACCAAGAGACCCAGTACTTC; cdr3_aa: CASSDGTSDQETQYF
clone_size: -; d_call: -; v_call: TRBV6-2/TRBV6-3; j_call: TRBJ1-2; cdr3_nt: TGTGCCAGCAGTACAACGACAGGCCGGCTGAGTGGCTACACCTTC; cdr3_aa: CASSTTTGRLSGYTF
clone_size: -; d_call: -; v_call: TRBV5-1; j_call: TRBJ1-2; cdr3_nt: TGCGCCAGCAGAAGAAACAGGGACGGCTATGGCTACACCTTC; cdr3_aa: CASRRNRDGYGYTF
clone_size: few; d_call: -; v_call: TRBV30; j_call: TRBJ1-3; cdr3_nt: TGTGCCTGGAGTGTGCTCGCCGCGTACTCTGGAAACACCATATATTTT; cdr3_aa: CAWSVLAAYSGNTIYF
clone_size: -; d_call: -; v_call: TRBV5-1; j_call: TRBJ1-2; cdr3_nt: TGCGCCAGCAGCTTGGAAGGACAAGGCTACACCTTC; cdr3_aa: CASSLEGQGYTF
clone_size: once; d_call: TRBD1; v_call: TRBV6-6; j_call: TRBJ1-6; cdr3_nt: TGTGCCAGCAACCCTGAGGGACAGATAAATAATTCACCCCTCCACTTT; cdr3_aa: CASNPEGQINNSPLHF
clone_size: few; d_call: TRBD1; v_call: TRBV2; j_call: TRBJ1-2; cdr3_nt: TGTGCCAGCGGGGGGGGGACAGGGTACTATGGCTACACCTTC; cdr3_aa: CASGGGTGYYGYTF
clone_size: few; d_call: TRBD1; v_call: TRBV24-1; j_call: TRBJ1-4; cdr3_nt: TGTGCCACCAGTGACCCCGGACAGGGAAATGAAAAACTGTTTTTT; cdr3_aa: CATSDPGQGNEKLFF
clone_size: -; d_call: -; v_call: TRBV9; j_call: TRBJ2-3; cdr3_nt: TGTGCCAGCAGCGGGAGCGTGTACGGGAGTCTGGATACGCAGTATTTT; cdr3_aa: CASSGSVYGSLDTQYF
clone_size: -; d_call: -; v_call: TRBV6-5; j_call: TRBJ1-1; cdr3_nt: TGTGCCAGCTTGCCGGAGAGAGGCACTGAAGCTTTCTTT; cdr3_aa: CASLPERGTEAFF
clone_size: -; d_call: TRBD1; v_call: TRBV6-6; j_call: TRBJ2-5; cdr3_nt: TGTGCCAGCAGTTACGGGGCACAGGGGGAAGAGACCCAGTACTTC; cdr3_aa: CASSYGAQGEETQYF
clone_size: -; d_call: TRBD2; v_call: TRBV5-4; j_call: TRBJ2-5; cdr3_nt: TGTGCCAGCACGGCCAGCGGGGGGGCAGAGACCCAGTACTTC; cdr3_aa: CASTASGGAETQYF
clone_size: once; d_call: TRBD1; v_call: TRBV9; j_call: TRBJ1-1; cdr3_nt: TGTGCCAGCAGGGGACAGGGGGGATCTGAAGCTTTCTTT; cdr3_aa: CASRGQGGSEAFF
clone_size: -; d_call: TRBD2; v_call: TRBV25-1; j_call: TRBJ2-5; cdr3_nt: TGTGCCAGCAGTGAAGATCGTAGCGGGGGGGCCGGTGAGACCCAGTACTTC; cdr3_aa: CASSEDRSGGAGETQYF
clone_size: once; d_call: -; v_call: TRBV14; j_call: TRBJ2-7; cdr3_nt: TGTGCCAGCAGCCAAGGGGGCCGATACGAGCAGTACTTC; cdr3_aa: CASSQGGRYEQYF
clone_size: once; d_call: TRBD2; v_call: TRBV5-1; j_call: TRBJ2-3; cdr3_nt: TGCGCCAGCAGCCCCTCCGGGAGGGGCGATACGCAGTATTTT; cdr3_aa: CASSPSGRGDTQYF
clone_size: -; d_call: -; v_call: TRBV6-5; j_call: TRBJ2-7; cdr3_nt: TGTGCCAGCAATCAAGGAGGTAGCTCCTACGAGCAGTACTTC; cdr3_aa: CASNQGGSSYEQYF